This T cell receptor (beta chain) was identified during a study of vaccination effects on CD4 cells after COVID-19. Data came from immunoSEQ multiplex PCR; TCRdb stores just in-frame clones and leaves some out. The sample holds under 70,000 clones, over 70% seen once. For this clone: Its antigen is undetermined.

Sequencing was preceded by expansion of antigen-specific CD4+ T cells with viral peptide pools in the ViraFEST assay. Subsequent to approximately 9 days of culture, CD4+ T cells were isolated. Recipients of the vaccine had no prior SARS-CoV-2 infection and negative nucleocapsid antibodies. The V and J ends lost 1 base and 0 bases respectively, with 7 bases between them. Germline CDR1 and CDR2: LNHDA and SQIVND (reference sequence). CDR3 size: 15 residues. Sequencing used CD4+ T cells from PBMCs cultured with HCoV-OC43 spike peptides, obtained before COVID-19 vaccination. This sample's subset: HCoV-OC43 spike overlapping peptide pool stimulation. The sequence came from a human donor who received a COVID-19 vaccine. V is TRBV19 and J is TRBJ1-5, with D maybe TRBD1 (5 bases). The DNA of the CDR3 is TGTGCCAGTAGTATAGTGGGGGGTAGCAATCAGCCCCAGCATTTT. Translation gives CASSIVGGSNQPQHF.